This TCR beta chain was captured by sequencing in a study of blood T cell repertoires in COVID-19. Overall study context: Nucleic acid was either cDNA or gDNA, and it came from T cells, B-cell-depleted T cells, or PBMCs.

Germline CDR1 reads SGHRS; CDR2 reads YFSETQ. V shed 4 bases and J 7 bases; nucleotides not matched to a gene: 5. The CDR3 loop spans 14 amino acids. Comment on this clone: The same CDR3 is also encoded by other DNA sequences in this sample.

Measured with immunoSEQ multiplex PCR; TCRdb has only the in-frame clones, and not every one. The table includes approximately 250,000 clones, 75% to 90% detected once. The study counted Cohort 3 donors as recovered given two negative PCRs, clearance, or symptom resolution. This chain uses TRBV5-1 with TRBJ1-5; 10 bases are shared with TRBD1. The receptor's source is a woman aged 25 to 39 who had recovered from COVID-19. The sequencing sample was made of PBMCs or T cells enriched from blood (not recorded which). The DNA for the CDR3 is TGCGCCAGCAGCCCAGGGACAGGGGACCAGCCCCAGCATTTT. It codes for CASSPGTGDQPQHF.